These 10 T cell receptor beta chains originate from one sample sequenced in a study of blood T cells in healthy people across ages. A sample-barcoded 5' primer and a J-beta primer mix were used in a second PCR of about 7 to 12 cycles. TCRdb analysed the 5' RACE reads with MiXCR anew, one entry per CDR3 protein. Of about 1.7 million distinct CDR3 sequences detected, over 25% appear once; the ten largest clones hold roughly 8%. Sequenced: blood. These TCRs come from a young woman in good health.

This clonotype was observed a few times. The rearrangement uses TRBV9 and TRBJ1-4; no firm D call. Trimming removed 3 bases at V and 2 bases at J, with 11 bases between. Germline V CDR1 and CDR2: SGDLS, YYNGEE. CDR3 length equals 15 residues. CDR3 sequence: CASSEQPGTNEKLFF. The CDR3 DNA is TGTGCCAGCAGCGAGCAACCGGGGACTAATGAAAAACTGTTTTTT.

The CDR3 sequence: CSADGGRATEAFF. The CDR3 region has the DNA TGCAGTGCTGACGGGGGCCGGGCCACTGAAGCTTTCTTT. The V call is TRBV20-1, the J call TRBJ1-1; possibly TRBD1 for D (6 bases). The length of the CDR3 is 13 residues. From germline, CDR1 is DFQATT and CDR2 SNEGSKA (reference sequence). V was pared by 5 bases and J by 4 bases, with 14 bases between.

The rearrangement joins TRBV20-1 to TRBJ1-2; possibly TRBD1 for D (5 bases). Trimming shortened V by 5 bases and J by 4 bases, and 14 bases separated the two germline ends. CDR3 length: 13 amino acids. From germline, CDR1 is DFQATT and CDR2 SNEGSKA (reference sequence). CDR3 protein: CSAPRVTAYGYTF. The CDR3 nucleotides are TGCAGTGCTCCTCGGGTGACAGCCTATGGCTACACCTTC.

This clonotype came up many times. The chain recombines TRBV5-6 with TRBJ2-1; 8 bases fit TRBD2. The germline gives CDR1 SGHDT, CDR2 YYEEEE. CDR3 length equals 15 residues. The trim removed 1 base at V and 4 bases at J, leaving 4 bases unmatched. The CDR3 DNA reads as TGTGCCAGCAGCTTGCGGACTAGCCTTTACAATGAGCAGTTCTTC. It encodes CASSLRTSLYNEQFF.

This clonotype occurred a few times. This chain joins TRBV28 and TRBJ2-5; TRBD2 agrees at 7 bases. Germline assignment: CDR1 MDHEN and CDR2 SYDVKM. J was trimmed by 5 bases and V by 4 bases; bases with no gene match: 10. The CDR3 totals 15 residues. Here the CDR3 reads CASSSRDGGSETQYF. For the CDR3, the DNA is TGTGCCAGCAGTTCCCGGGACGGGGGGAGTGAGACCCAGTACTTC. Together with reference TRBV28 and TRBJ2-5, the CDR3 gives the full variable domain: DVKVTQSSRYLVKRTGEKVFLECVQDMDHENMFWYRQDPGLGLRLIYFSYDVKMKEKGDIPEGYSVSREKKERFSLILESASTNQTSMYLCASSSRDGGSETQYFGPGTRLLVL.

A few counts support this clonotype. The rearrangement joins TRBV20-1 to TRBJ2-1; 8 nucleotides line up with TRBD2. Germline V gene lookup returns CDR1 DFQATT and CDR2 SNEGSKA (reference sequence). This CDR3 is built from 16 residues. The V gene end was trimmed by 3 bases and the J gene end by 4 bases; junction bases not matched to a gene: 11. CDR3 in DNA: TGCAGTGCTAGGGACCGAGCGGGAGCGGGGTACAATGAGCAGTTCTTC. Its protein product is CSARDRAGAGYNEQFF.

This sequence joins TRBV7-2 and TRBJ2-3, with D perhaps TRBD2 (6 bases). The V gene lost 2 bases and the J gene lost 6 bases, with 15 bases spanning the gap. CDR1 is SGHTA, CDR2 FQGNSA, per germline. This CDR3 has 15 residues. The DNA of the CDR3 is TGTGCCAGCAGCTTATTAGGCCTAGCGACTGATACGCAGTATTTT. This gives the protein CASSLLGLATDTQYF.

This clonotype was detected a few times. The chain carries TRBV7-2 and TRBJ2-3, with a weak D call TRBD2 (6 bases). The CDR3 runs to 15 residues. Trimming removed 3 bases at V and 1 base at J, with 11 bases between. The V gene's germline CDR1 is SGHTA and CDR2 FQGNSA. CDR3 coding DNA: TGTGCCAGCAGCTTCAGCGCTAGCGGCACAGATACGCAGTATTTT. This sequence encodes CASSFSASGTDTQYF. Full variable domain (outside the CDR3, taken from reference TRBV7-2 and TRBJ2-3): GAGVSQSPSNKVTEKGKDVELRCDPISGHTALYWYRQSLGQGLEFLIYFQGNSAPDKSGLPSDRFSAERTGGSVSTLTIQRTQQEDSAVYLCASSFSASGTDTQYFGPGTRLTVL.

V and J are TRBV20-1 and TRBJ2-1, with TRBD2 matching over 9 bases. Germline-derived CDR1 and CDR2 are DFQATT and SNEGSKA (reference sequence). V dropped 5 bases and J dropped 4; count of bases not matched to a gene: 6. The CDR3 consists of 14 residues. The CDR3 DNA follows: TGCAGTGCTCACCTAGCGGGACTATACAATGAGCAGTTCTTC. This gives the protein CSAHLAGLYNEQFF.

The chain carries TRBV30 and TRBJ1-6; 7 bases are a match to TRBD1. V shed 5 bases and J 7 bases; nucleotides not matched to a gene: 8. The CDR3 is 14 residues long. Germline CDR1 GTSNPN, CDR2 SVGIG (reference sequence). DNA of the CDR3: TGTGCCTGGCGGACCGGGACAGCGAATTCACCCCTCCACTTT. Translated: CAWRTGTANSPLHF. Looking up the rest from reference TRBV30 and TRBJ1-6 gives the full variable domain: SQTIHQWPATLVQPVGSPLSLECTVEGTSNPNLYWYRQAAGRGLQLLFYSVGIGQISSEVPQNLSASRPQDRQFILSSKKLLLSDSGFYLCAWRTGTANSPLHFGNGTRLTVT.